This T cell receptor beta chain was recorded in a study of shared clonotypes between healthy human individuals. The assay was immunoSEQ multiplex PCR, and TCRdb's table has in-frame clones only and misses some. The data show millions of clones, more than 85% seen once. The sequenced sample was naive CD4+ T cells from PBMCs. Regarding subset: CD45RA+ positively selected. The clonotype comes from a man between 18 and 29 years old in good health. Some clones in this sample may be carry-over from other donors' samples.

CDR3 residues: CASSYREAPYEQYF. CDR3 nucleotides: TGTGCCAGCAGTTACAGAGAGGCCCCCTACGAGCAGTACTTC. V and J are TRBV6-5 and TRBJ2-7; D not certain. The CDR3 runs to 14 residues. Germline V gives CDR1 MNHEY, CDR2 SVGAGI. V gave up 2 bases and J gave up 2 bases, with 10 bases separating them.